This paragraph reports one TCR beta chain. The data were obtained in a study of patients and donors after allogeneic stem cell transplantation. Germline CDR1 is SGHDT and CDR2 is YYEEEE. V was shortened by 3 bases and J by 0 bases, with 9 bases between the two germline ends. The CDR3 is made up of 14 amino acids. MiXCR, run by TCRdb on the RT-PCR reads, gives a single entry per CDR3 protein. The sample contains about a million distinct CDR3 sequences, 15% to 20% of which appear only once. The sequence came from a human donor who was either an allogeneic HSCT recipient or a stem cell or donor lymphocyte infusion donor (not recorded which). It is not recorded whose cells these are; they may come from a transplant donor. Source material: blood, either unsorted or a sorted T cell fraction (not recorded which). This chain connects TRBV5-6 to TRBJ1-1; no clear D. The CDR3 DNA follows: TGTGCCAGCAGCTACCAGGATCTGAACACTGAAGCTTTCTTT. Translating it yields CASSYQDLNTEAFF.